Each of the 23 T cell receptor beta chains below was sequenced from the same sample in a study of cytomegalovirus exposure and HLA in healthy donors. Use of 60 Vbeta and 13 Jbeta primers characterized the PCR. Profiled with immunoSEQ multiplex PCR; TCRdb holds only in-frame clones, not every one. The sample includes some 130,000 clones, 82% of them seen just once. Sequencing was done on a sample of PBMCs. The receptor source for this set is a boy between 10 and 17 years old in good health and CMV-seronegative.

The rearrangement joins TRBV2 to TRBJ2-7, with 8 bases fitting TRBD1. Germline V gene sequence: CDR1 SNHLY, CDR2 FYNNEI. V lost 6 bases, J lost 2 bases, and 6 bases stayed unmatched. There are 14 residues in the CDR3. The DNA for the CDR3 is TGTGCCAGCAGCTCCTCAGGGGGCCCCTACGAGCAGTACTTC. This encodes CASSSSGGPYEQYF.

The chain couples TRBV4-2 to TRBJ1-3; D unclear. CDR1 and CDR2 from the germline V gene are LGHNA and YNFKEQ. The germline V and J ends were trimmed by 0 bases and 1 base, with 13 bases remaining between them. The CDR3 spans 17 residues. This CDR3 reads CASSQEVVGRSGNTIYF. CDR3 sequence (DNA): TGTGCCAGCAGCCAAGAGGTAGTGGGGAGATCTGGAAACACCATATATTTT.

The rearrangement links TRBV7-9 to TRBJ2-2; TRBD1 is a possible D gene (6 bases). Trimming took 2 bases from V and 7 from J, leaving 11 bases between them. The germline V gene has CDR1 SEHNR and CDR2 FQNEAQ (reference sequence). The CDR3 is made up of 14 amino acids. CDR3 residues: CASSLNRDGGELFF. The CDR3 DNA sequence: TGTGCCAGCAGCTTAAACAGGGACGGCGGGGAGCTGTTTTTT.

The genes are TRBV6-5 and TRBJ2-3; D possibly corresponds to TRBD2 (6 bases). V lost 0 bases to trimming and J lost 1 base, with 8 bases between them. This CDR3 region has 15 residues. CDR1 is MNHEY, CDR2 SVGAGI, per germline. DNA of the CDR3: TGTGCCAGCAGTTACTCTAGGAGGGGCACAGATACGCAGTATTTT. Protein product: CASSYSRRGTDTQYF.

The chain carries TRBV2 and TRBJ2-1; 8 nucleotides match TRBD2. The V gene's germline CDR1 is SNHLY and CDR2 FYNNEI. The CDR3 spans 15 residues. V gave up 1 base and J gave up 10 bases; unmatched junction bases: 9. This CDR3 reads CASSEVLAETQEQFF. For the CDR3, the DNA is TGTGCCAGCAGTGAAGTACTAGCGGAGACGCAAGAGCAGTTCTTC.

This chain links TRBV5-6 with TRBJ2-5; 11 bases line up with TRBD1. Germline values: CDR1 SGHDT, CDR2 YYEEEE. The CDR3 has 15 residues. V trimming: 6 bases; J trimming: 3 bases; junction bases outside the gene matches: 7. The CDR3 nucleotides read TGTGCCAGCAACCTGGACAGGGGGCCAGAAGAGACCCAGTACTTC. Encoded protein: CASNLDRGPEETQYF.

CDR3 nucleotide sequence: TGTGCCAGCAGAACCTTTGGGGCCACCGGGGAGCTGTTTTTT. Protein: CASRTFGATGELFF. The J gene is TRBJ2-2, the V gene TRBV6-5, with D possibly matching TRBD1 (5 bases). The CDR3 totals 14 residues. Germline loops: CDR1 MNHEY, CDR2 SVGAGI. Trimming stripped 6 bases from V and 4 bases from J, with 12 bases between.

This clone was counted only a few times. J is TRBJ2-3 and V is TRBV4-2; 7 nucleotides align to TRBD1. Germline trimming cut 4 bases from V and 0 bases from J; bases unmatched to any gene: 1. Germline assignment: CDR1 LGHNA and CDR2 YNFKEQ. This CDR3 comprises 14 residues. The chain's CDR3 is CASSRDRSTDTQYF. The CDR3 DNA is TGTGCCAGCAGCCGGGACAGAAGCACAGATACGCAGTATTTT.

This chain connects TRBV2 to TRBJ1-2; TRBD1 agrees at 7 bases. The germline gives CDR1 SNHLY, CDR2 FYNNEI. This CDR3 region has 13 residues. V shed 6 bases, J shed 2 bases, and the junction held 3 bases outside the gene matches. CDR3 sequence reads: CASRRDSNYGYTF. CDR3 DNA sequence: TGTGCCAGCAGAAGGGACAGCAACTATGGCTACACCTTC.

The V gene is TRBV19, the J gene TRBJ1-3; D not certain. This CDR3 comprises 14 residues. Trimming removed 7 bases from V and 0 bases from J, with 10 bases in between. Per germline, CDR1 LNHDA and CDR2 SQIVND (reference sequence). This CDR3 is CASKGGSSGNTIYF. The CDR3 nucleotides are TGTGCCAGTAAGGGAGGCAGCTCTGGAAACACCATATATTTT.

This chain links TRBV6-4 with TRBJ1-1, with 7 bases identical to TRBD1. CDR1 and CDR2 (germline): MRHNA, SNTAGT. The length of the CDR3 is 15 residues. V lost 4 bases and J lost 4; bases outside the gene matches: 9. The CDR3 coding sequence is TGTGCCAGCAGTGTCACAGGGGCTTCGGGCACTGAAGCTTTCTTT. It translates to CASSVTGASGTEAFF.

In this sample, this clone turned up once. J is TRBJ2-5 and V is TRBV6-5; TRBD1 matches 9 bases. This CDR3 spans 15 amino acids. Germline values: CDR1 MNHEY, CDR2 SVGAGI. V shed 2 bases and J 6 bases; nucleotides not matched to a gene: 7. The CDR3: CASSYRRTGVKTQYF. As DNA, the CDR3 is TGTGCCAGCAGTTACAGGCGGACAGGGGTGAAGACCCAGTACTTC.

The rearrangement uses TRBV9 and TRBJ2-7; 10 nucleotides match TRBD2. The CDR3 has 17 residues. Per germline, CDR1 SGDLS and CDR2 YYNGEE. The ends lost 0 bases at V and 0 bases at J; junction bases unmatched: 6. The CDR3 sequence: CASSVGLAGAYSYEQYF. CDR3 nucleotide sequence: TGTGCCAGCAGCGTAGGGCTAGCGGGAGCCTACTCCTACGAGCAGTACTTC.

The J gene is TRBJ2-7, the V gene TRBV27; TRBD2 aligns across 13 bases. This CDR3 is 15 amino acids long. The V gene's germline CDR1 is MNHEY and CDR2 SMNVEV (reference sequence). With V trimmed by 5 bases and J by 5 bases, 6 bases remained unmatched. The CDR3 is CASSPGTSGNHEQYF. The CDR3 DNA reads as TGTGCCAGCAGTCCCGGGACTAGCGGGAACCACGAGCAGTACTTC.

CDR3 region: CASSQGLAGGSTGELFF. For the CDR3, the DNA is TGCGCCAGCAGCCAAGGACTAGCGGGAGGGAGCACCGGGGAGCTGTTTTTT. The rearrangement links TRBV4-1 to TRBJ2-2; TRBD2 agrees at 14 bases. V lost 1 base and J lost 4; bases outside the gene matches: 2. This CDR3 contains 17 residues. Germline assignment: CDR1 MGHRA and CDR2 YSYEKL.

This clone has more than one count but fewer than ten. This sequence joins TRBV5-6 and TRBJ2-3, with TRBD2 as a possible D gene (5 bases). Germline-derived CDR1 and CDR2 are SGHDT and YYEEEE. This CDR3 spans 14 amino acids. V was trimmed by 3 bases and J by 3 bases, leaving 11 bases between them. CDR3 nucleotides: TGTGCCAGCAGCTCGAGGTCGGGGACAGATACGCAGTATTTT. Translation gives CASSSRSGTDTQYF.

CDR3 protein: CASGKWGQRDQPQHF. In DNA, the CDR3 is TGTGCCAGCGGTAAATGGGGACAGAGAGATCAGCCCCAGCATTTT. This rearrangement joins TRBV5-8 to TRBJ1-5; TRBD1 matches 7 bases. Germline trimming cut 7 bases from V and 5 bases from J; bases unmatched to any gene: 12. The germline gives CDR1 SGHTS, CDR2 YDEGEE. CDR3 size: 15 residues.

The chain combines TRBV10-3 with TRBJ2-1, with 14 nucleotides matching TRBD2. This CDR3 contains 14 residues. The junction had 6 bases not matched to a gene; V was cut back by 7 bases and J by 10 bases. Per germline, CDR1 ENHRY and CDR2 SYGVKD. CDR3 nucleotides: TGTGCCATCAAGACGGGACTAGCGGGAGACGAGCAGTTCTTC. Protein: CAIKTGLAGDEQFF.

V is TRBV7-8 and J is TRBJ2-2; TRBD2 matches at 7 bases. This CDR3 region has 15 residues. The V and J ends lost 4 bases and 3 bases, in that order; junction bases with no gene match: 5. Germline V gene data show CDR1 as SGHVS and CDR2 as FQNEAQ. For the CDR3, the DNA is TGTGCCAGCAGCTCTCTAGGACTAGACACCGGGGAGCTGTTTTTT. Translated, it gives CASSSLGLDTGELFF. Full variable domain (missing parts from reference TRBV7-8 and TRBJ2-2): GAGVSQSPRYKVAKRGQDVALRCDPISGHVSLFWYQQALGQGPEFLTYFQNEAQLDKSGLPSDRFFAERPEGSVSTLKIQRTQQEDSAVYLCASSSLGLDTGELFFGEGSRLTVL.

The V and J genes are TRBV27 and TRBJ2-5, with 12 bases aligning to TRBD2. The CDR3 is 16 residues long. CDR1 and CDR2 from the germline V gene are MNHEY and SMNVEV (reference sequence). Trimming at V came to 1 base and at J to 4 bases, leaving 4 bases not matched to a gene. This CDR3 is CASSLYGLAGRETQYF. The CDR3, as DNA: TGTGCCAGCAGTTTATATGGACTAGCGGGACGAGAGACCCAGTACTTC.

The V gene is TRBV18, the J gene TRBJ1-5, with 8 bases aligning to TRBD1. The CDR3 is 15 residues long. Looked up from germline, CDR1 is KGHSH and CDR2 is LQKENI. The junction had 6 bases not matched to a gene; V was cut back by 4 bases and J by 4 bases. Here the CDR3 reads CASSLDRDNNQPQHF. CDR3 nucleotide sequence: TGTGCCAGCTCACTGGACAGGGACAATAATCAGCCCCAGCATTTT.

The CDR3 DNA reads TGTGCCAGCAGTTTTGGGACACCGACTAATGAAAAACTGTTTTTT. Translated, it gives CASSFGTPTNEKLFF. The rearrangement links TRBV6-5 to TRBJ1-4, with D perhaps TRBD1 (6 bases). Looked up from germline, CDR1 is MNHEY and CDR2 is SVGAGI. The CDR3 is made up of 15 amino acids. V was clipped by 4 bases and J by 2 bases, with 11 bases between them.

The genes are TRBV27 and TRBJ1-5; D gene ambiguous. This CDR3 comprises 15 residues. Trimming left V 2 bases short and J 3 bases short, with 11 bases between. From germline, CDR1 is MNHEY and CDR2 SMNVEV (reference sequence). CDR3 in amino acids: CASSLVGQINQPQHF. The CDR3, as DNA: TGTGCCAGCAGTTTAGTTGGCCAGATCAATCAGCCCCAGCATTTT.